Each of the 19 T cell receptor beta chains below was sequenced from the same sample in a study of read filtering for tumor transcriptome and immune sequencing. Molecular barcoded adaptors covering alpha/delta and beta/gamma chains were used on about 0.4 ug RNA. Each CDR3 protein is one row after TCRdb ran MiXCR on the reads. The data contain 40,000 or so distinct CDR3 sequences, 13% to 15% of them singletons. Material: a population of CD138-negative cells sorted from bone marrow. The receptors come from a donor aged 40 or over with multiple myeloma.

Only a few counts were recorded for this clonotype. The CDR3 DNA reads as TGTGCCAGCAGCTTAGGGGGGCGCGATGGCTACACCTTC. Its protein product is CASSLGGRDGYTF. The chain links TRBV7-2 to TRBJ1-2; weak D call: TRBD1 (6 bases). Between the trimmed V and J ends, which lost 1 base and 6 bases, there was a span of 9 bases. The CDR3 is 13 residues long. Germline assignment: CDR1 SGHTA and CDR2 FQGNSA.

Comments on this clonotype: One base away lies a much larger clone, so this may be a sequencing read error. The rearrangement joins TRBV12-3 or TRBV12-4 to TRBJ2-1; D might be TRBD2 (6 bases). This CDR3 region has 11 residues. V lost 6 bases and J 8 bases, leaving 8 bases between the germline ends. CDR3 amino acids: CASSGGDEQFF. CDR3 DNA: TGTGCCAGCAGCGGGGGTGATGAGCAGTTCTTC.

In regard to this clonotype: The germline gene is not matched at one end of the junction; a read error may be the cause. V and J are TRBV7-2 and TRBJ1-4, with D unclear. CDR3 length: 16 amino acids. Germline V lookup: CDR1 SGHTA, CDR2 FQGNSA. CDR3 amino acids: CANSPTLSATNEKLFF. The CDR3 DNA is TGTGCCAACAGCCCCACGTTGAGTGCAACTAATGAAAAACTGTTTTTT.

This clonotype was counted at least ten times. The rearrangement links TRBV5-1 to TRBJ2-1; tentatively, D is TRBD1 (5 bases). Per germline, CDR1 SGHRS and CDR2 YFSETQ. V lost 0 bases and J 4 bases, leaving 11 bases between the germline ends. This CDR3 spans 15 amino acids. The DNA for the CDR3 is TGCGCCAGCAGCTTGGGGTCAGGGTCTTACAATGAGCAGTTCTTC. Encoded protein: CASSLGSGSYNEQFF.

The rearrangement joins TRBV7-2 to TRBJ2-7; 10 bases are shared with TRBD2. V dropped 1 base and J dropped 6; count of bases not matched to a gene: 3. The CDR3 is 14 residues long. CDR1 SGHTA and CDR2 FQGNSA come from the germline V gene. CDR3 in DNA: TGTGCCAGCAGCTTAGACATAGCGGGGGGCGAGCAGTACTTC. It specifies CASSLDIAGGEQYF.

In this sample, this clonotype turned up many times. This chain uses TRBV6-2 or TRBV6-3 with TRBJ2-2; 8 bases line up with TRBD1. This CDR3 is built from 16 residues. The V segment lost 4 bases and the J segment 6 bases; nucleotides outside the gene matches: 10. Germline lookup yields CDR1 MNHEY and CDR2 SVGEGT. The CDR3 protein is CASSSSWTGFAGELFF. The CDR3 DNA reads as TGTGCCAGCAGTTCCTCGTGGACAGGGTTCGCCGGGGAGCTGTTTTTT.

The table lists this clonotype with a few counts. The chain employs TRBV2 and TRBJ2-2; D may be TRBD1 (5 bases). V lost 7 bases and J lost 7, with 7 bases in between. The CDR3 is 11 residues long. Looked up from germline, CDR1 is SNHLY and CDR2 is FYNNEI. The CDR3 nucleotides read TGTGCCAGCAAAACAGGCGGGGAGCTGTTTTTT. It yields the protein CASKTGGELFF.

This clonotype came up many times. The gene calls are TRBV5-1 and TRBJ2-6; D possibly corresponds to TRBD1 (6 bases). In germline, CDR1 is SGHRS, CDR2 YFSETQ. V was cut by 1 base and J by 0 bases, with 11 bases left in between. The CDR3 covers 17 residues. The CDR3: CASSLRDTSSGANVLTF. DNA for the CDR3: TGCGCCAGCAGCTTGAGGGACACCAGCTCTGGGGCCAACGTCCTGACTTTC.

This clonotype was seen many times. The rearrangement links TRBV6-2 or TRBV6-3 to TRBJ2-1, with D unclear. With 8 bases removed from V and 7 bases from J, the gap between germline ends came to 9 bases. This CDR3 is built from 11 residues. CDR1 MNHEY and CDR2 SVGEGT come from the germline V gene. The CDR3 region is CASWGFNEQFF. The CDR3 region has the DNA TGTGCCAGCTGGGGTTTTAATGAGCAGTTCTTC.

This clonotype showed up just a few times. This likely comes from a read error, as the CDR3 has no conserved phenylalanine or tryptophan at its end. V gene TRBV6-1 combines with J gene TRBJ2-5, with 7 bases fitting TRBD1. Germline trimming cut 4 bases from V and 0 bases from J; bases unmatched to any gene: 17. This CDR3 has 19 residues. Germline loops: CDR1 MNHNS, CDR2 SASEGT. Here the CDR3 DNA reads TGTGCCAGCAGTGCAGGTCCACCCCGACAGGGAAAGTACCAAGAGACCCAGTACCTC. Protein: CASSAGPPRQGKYQETQYL.

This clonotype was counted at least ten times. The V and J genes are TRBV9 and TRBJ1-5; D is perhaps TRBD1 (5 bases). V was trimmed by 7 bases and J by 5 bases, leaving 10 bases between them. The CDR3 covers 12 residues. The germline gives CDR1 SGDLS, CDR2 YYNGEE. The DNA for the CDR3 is TGTGCCAGCGGAATAGGGGATCAGCCCCAGCATTTT. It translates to CASGIGDQPQHF.

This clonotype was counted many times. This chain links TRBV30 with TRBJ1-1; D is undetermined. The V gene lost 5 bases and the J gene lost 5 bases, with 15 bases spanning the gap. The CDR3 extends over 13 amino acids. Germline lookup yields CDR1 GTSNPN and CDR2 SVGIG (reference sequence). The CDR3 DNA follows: TGTGCCTGGGCGAAGGCACACGAGACTGAAGCTTTCTTT. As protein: CAWAKAHETEAFF.

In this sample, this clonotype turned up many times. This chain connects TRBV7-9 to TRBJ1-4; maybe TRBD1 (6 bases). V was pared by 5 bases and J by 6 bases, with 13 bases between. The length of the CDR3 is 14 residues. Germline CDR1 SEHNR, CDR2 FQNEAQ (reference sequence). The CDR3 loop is CASSLGQSDEKLFF. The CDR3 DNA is TGTGCCAGCAGCCTAGGACAGTCCGATGAAAAACTGTTTTTT. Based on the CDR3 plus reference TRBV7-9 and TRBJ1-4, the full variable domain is DTGVSQNPRHKITKRGQNVTFRCDPISEHNRLYWYRQTLGQGPEFLTYFQNEAQLEKSRLLSDRFSAERPKGSFSTLEIQRTEQGDSAMYLCASSLGQSDEKLFFGSGTQLSVL.

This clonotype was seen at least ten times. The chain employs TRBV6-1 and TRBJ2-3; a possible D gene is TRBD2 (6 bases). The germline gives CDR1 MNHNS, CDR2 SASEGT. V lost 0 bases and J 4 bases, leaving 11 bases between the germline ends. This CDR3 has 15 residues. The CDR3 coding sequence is TGTGCCAGCAGTGAAGCGCGGGGTTTCCCAGATACGCAGTATTTT. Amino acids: CASSEARGFPDTQYF.

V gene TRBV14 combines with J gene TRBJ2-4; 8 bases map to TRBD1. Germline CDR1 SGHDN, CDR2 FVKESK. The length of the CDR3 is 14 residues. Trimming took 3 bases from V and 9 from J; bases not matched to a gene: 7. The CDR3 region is CASSQDRARGIQYF. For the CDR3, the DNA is TGTGCCAGCAGCCAGGACAGGGCGAGGGGCATTCAGTACTTC.

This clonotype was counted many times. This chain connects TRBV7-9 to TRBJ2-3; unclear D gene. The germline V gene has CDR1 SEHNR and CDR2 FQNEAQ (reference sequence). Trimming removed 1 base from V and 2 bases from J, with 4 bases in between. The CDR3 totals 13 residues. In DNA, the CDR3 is TGTGCCAGCAGCTTAGACCTCACAGATACGCAGTATTTT. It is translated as CASSLDLTDTQYF.

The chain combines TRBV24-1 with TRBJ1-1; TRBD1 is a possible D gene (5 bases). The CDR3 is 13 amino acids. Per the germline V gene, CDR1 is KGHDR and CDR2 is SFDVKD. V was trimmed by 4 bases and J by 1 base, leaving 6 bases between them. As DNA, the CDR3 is TGTGCCACCAGTGACGACAGGAACACTGAAGCTTTCTTT. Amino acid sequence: CATSDDRNTEAFF.

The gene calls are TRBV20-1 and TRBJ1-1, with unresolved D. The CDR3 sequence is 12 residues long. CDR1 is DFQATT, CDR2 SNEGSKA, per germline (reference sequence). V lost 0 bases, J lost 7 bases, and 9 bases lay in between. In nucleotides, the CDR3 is TGCAGTGCTAGAGAAAGGGTCAATGAAGCTTTCTTT. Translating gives CSARERVNEAFF.

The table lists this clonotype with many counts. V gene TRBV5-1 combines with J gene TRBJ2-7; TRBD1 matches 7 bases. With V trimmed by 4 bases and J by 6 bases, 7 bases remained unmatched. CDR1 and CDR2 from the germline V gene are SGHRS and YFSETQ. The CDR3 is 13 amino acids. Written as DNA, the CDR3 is TGCGCCAGCAGCCCCCCACAGGGGCGCGAGCAGTACTTC. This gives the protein CASSPPQGREQYF.